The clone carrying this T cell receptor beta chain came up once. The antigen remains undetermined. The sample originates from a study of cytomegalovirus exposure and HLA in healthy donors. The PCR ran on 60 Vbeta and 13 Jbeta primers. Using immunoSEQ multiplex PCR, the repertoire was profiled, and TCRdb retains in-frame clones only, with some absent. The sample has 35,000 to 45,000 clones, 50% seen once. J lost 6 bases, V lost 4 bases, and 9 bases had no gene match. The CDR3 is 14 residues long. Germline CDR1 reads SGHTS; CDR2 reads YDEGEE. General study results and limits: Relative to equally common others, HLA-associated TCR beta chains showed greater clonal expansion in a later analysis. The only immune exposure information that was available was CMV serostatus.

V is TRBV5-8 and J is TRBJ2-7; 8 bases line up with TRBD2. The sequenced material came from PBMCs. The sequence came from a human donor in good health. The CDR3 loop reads CASSRPGLAGEQYF. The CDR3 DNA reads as TGTGCCAGCAGCCGCCCGGGGCTAGCGGGCGAGCAGTACTTC. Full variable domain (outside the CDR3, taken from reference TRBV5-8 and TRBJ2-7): EAGVTQSPTHLIKTRGQQATLRCSPISGHTSVYWYQQALGLGLQFLLWYDEGEERNRGNFPPRFSGRQFPNYSSELNVNALELEDSALYLCASSRPGLAGEQYFGPGTRLTVT.